This T cell receptor (beta chain) was identified in a study of T cells after yellow fever vaccination. Study background: SMART-Seq v4 Ultra Low Input served to prepare low-cell-number fractions. Regarding the study as a whole: Post-booster repertoires contained most primary-vaccination clones again (roughly 96% CD4, roughly 90% CD8).

Conversion of TCR transcripts into cDNA relied on 5'RACE template switching, which added a universal primer site and UMIs. TCRdb re-called the 5' RACE reads through MiXCR, storing one row per CDR3 protein. Of about 400,000 distinct CDR3 sequences in the sample, about 6% were seen once. This clonotype has a count of ten or more. Its matching antigen is unknown. Sequenced material: PBMCs, taken 5 days after the yellow fever booster vaccination. The origin of this receptor is a man younger than 40 who received the YFV17D yellow fever vaccine.

CDR3 loop: CSVAAQEGYEQYF. In nucleotides, the CDR3 is TGCAGCGTTGCGGCCCAGGAGGGCTACGAGCAGTACTTC. The chain has TRBV29-1 and TRBJ2-7; a weak D match, TRBD2 (6 bases). Deletions cut 4 bases from V and 3 bases from J, with 13 bases between. Germline CDR1 reads SQVTM; CDR2 reads ANQGSEA. The CDR3 is 13 amino acids.